The count of the clone carrying this T cell receptor (beta chain) is one. Study processing details: Estimation of nucleated cell counts was performed using reference gene primer amplification. Sequenced by immunoSEQ multiplex PCR; TCRdb stores in-frame clones only, minus some. V and J calls and clone size are given by that table; D and trimming were obtained from the DNA. This sample yields around 620,000 clones, of which about nine tenths are seen a single time; 0.2% to 0.3% belongs to the top ten. This sample was included in a study of blood T cell repertoires in COVID-19. Whole-study context: The United States, Italy and Spain were the sources of the acute and convalescent COVID-19 samples. T cells, B-cell-depleted T cells, or PBMCs provided the cDNA or gDNA that served as material.

V was trimmed by 6 bases and J by 3 bases, leaving 15 bases between them. The CDR3 covers 15 residues. The V gene's germline CDR1 is MNHEY and CDR2 SVGEGT. Material for sequencing was peripheral blood. This clonotype was sampled from a woman in her late teens or twenties with acute or convalescent COVID-19. The rearrangement joins TRBV6-2 or TRBV6-3 to TRBJ1-5; D is perhaps TRBD1 (5 bases). Here the CDR3 reads CASSRTTANNQPQHF. Here the CDR3 DNA reads TGTGCCAGCAGCCGGACGACAGCCAACAATCAGCCCCAGCATTTT.